The text below deals with one T cell receptor beta chain. The sample comes from a study of PD-1 blockade in classical Hodgkin lymphoma. This CDR3 comprises 15 residues. The germline gives CDR1 SNHLY, CDR2 FYNNEI. V shed 10 bases, J shed 1 base, and the junction held 10 bases outside the gene matches. Relapses following autologous stem cell transplantation were seen in all patients, with brentuximab vedotin exposure varying. Purified CD4+ T cells were obtained from thawed PBMCs through magnetic negative selection. TCRdb keeps only in-frame clones here, not all; method: immunoSEQ multiplex PCR. The sample comprises about 9,700 clones, 70% to 80% of which are singletons, and approximately 4.1% rests with the top ten.

The source was CD4+ T cells from blood, collected at baseline. This TCR was sampled from a human donor with classical Hodgkin lymphoma. The chain is built from TRBV2 and TRBJ1-1; 9 positions match TRBD1. CDR3 bases: TGTGCCAACCTACTATGGACAGGGGAGAACACTGAAGCTTTCTTT. This translates into CANLLWTGENTEAFF.